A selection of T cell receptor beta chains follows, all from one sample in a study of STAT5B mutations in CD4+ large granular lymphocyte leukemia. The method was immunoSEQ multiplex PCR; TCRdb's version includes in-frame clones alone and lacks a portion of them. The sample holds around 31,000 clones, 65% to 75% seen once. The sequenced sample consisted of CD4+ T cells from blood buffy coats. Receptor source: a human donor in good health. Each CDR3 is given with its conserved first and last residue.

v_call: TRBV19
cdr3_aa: CASSIGQGDYGYTF

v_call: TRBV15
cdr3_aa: CATSRGVAGGADTQYF

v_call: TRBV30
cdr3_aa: CAWGTYRKGWGYEQYF

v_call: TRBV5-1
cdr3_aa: CASSLAGGRATGELFF

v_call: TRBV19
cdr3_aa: CASSTPGQAVNTEAFF

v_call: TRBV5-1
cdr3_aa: CASSHNRGTGAEAFF

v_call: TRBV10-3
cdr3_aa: CAIKGTSAYNEQFF

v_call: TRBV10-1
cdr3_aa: CASSESPGTRQYF

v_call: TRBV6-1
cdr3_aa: CASRSPGPLHF

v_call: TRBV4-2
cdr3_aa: CASSQDPGGTGELFF

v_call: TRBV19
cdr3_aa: CASSIAGTGVGYEQFF

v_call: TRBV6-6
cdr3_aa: CASSYLAGEIGEQYF

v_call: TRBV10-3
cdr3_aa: CAIREGQGNTEAFF

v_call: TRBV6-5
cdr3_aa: CASSYSFRGDYGYTF

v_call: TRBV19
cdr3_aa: CASSIAFNEQFF

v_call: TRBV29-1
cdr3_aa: CSAYELDTQYF

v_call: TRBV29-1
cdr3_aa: CSVELDRGNEQFF

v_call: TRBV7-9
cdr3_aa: CASSPLRGRSQETQYF

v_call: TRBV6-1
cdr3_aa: CASDIQQGGQPQHF

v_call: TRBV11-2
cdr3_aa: CASSQLGPSVLAVGEQYF

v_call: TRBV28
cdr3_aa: CASSSRTSGGIRGSYNEQFF

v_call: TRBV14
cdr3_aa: CASSQYPGQGDTEAFF

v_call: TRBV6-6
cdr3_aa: CASSPRAVNYGYTF

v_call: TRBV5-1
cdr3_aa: CASSLVQGADNYGYTF

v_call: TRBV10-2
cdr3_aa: CASSEKQGAFF

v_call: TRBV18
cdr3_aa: CASSPTGLDGNTIYF

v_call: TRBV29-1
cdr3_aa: CSTNRDRTETQYF

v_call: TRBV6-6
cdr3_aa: CASRGAWVAYNEQFF

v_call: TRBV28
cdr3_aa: CASSFRPTPSGYTF

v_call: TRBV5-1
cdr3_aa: CASSLSGGDSPLHF

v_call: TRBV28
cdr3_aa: CASSTNRGPGETQYF

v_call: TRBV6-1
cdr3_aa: CASSDWGRGGYQPQHF

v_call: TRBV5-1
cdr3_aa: CASSLGGAKNYGYTF

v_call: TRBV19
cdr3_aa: CASSSLSGRNEQFF

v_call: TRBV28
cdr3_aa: CASFQHPFSGNTIYF

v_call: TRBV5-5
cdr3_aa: CASSRSVTETQYF

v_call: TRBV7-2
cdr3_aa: CASSGNMGLASYNEQFF

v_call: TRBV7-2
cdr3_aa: CASSLLGTGSNQPQHF

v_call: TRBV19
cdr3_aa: CASGTSGRGEQFF

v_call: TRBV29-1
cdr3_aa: CSAGGGNTEAFF

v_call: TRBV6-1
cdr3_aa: CASMRSGGGNEQFF

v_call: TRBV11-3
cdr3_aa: CASSLVPGETQYF

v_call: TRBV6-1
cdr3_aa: CASSDKGKESEQYF

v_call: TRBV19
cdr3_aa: CASSIMGDQETQYF

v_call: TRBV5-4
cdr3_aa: CASKRTGANSPLHF

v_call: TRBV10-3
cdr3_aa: CAINDRGSGNTIYF